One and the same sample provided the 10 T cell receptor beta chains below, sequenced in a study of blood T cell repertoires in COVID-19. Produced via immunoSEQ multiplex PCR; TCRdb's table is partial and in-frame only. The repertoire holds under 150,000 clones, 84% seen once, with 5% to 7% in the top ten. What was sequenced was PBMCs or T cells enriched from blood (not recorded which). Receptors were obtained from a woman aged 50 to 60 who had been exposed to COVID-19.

The CDR3 DNA reads as TGTGCCAGCAGTCCAGAGACCCTAGCGGGGGGCGGCAATGAGCAGTTCTTC. Translating it yields CASSPETLAGGGNEQFF. This chain uses TRBV27 with TRBJ2-1; 11 positions agree with TRBD2. This CDR3 spans 17 amino acids. The ends lost 5 bases at V and 6 bases at J; junction bases unmatched: 12. Looked up from germline, CDR1 is MNHEY and CDR2 is SMNVEV (reference sequence).

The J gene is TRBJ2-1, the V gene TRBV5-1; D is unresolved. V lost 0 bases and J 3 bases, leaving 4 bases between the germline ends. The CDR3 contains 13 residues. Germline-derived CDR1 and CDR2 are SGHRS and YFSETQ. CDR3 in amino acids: CASSLVGYNEQFF. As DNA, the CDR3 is TGCGCCAGCAGCTTGGTCGGCTACAATGAGCAGTTCTTC.

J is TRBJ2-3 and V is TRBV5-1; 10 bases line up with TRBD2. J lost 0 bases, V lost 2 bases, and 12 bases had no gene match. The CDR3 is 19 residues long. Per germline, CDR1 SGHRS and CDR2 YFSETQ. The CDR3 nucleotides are TGCGCCAGCAGCTTTAAAGCGGGGGGGCCAAGTTCTAGCACAGATACGCAGTATTTT. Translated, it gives CASSFKAGGPSSSTDTQYF.

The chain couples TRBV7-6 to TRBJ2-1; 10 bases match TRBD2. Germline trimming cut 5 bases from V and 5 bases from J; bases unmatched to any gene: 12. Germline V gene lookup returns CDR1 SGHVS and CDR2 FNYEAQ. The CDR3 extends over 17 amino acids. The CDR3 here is CASSLLAGVITNNEQFF. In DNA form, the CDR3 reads TGTGCCAGCAGCCTTCTAGCGGGAGTGATCACCAACAATGAGCAGTTCTTC.

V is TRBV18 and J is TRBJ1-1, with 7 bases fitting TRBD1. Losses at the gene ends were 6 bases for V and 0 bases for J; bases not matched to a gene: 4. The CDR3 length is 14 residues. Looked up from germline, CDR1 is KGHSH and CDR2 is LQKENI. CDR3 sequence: CASSPGQVNTEAFF. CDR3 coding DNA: TGTGCCAGCTCTCCCGGACAGGTGAACACTGAAGCTTTCTTT.

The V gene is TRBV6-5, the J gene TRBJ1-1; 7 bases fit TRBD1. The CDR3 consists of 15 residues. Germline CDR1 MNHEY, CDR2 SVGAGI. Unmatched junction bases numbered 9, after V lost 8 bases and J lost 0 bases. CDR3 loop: CASASGTEMNTEAFF. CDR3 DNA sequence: TGTGCCAGCGCCTCCGGGACAGAGATGAACACTGAAGCTTTCTTT.

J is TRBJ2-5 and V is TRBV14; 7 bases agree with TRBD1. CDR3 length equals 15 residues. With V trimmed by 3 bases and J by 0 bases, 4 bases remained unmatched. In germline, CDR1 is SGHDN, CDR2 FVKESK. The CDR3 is CASSQWGQHQETQYF. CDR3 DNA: TGTGCCAGCAGCCAGTGGGGACAGCACCAAGAGACCCAGTACTTC.

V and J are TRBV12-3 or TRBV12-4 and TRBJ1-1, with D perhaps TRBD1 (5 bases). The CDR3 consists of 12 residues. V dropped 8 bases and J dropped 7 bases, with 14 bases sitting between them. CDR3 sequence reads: CASRQGRNEAFF. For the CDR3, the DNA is TGTGCCAGCCGCCAGGGCCGAAATGAAGCTTTCTTT.

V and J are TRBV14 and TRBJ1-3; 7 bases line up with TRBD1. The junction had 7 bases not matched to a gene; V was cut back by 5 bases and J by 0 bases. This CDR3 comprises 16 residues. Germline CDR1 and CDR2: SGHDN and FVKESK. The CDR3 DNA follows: TGTGCCAGCAGCAATGACAGGGCCTTCTCTGGAAACACCATATATTTT. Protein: CASSNDRAFSGNTIYF.

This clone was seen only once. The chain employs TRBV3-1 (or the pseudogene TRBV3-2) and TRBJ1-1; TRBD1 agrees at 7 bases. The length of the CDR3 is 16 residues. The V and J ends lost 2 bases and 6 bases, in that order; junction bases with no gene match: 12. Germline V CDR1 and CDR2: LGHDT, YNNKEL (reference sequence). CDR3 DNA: TGTGCCAGCAGCCAAAGAATAGGACAGGTCTTCTCTGAAGCTTTCTTT. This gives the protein CASSQRIGQVFSEAFF.